A selection of T cell receptor beta chains follows, all from one sample in a study of shared clonotypes between healthy human individuals. Some clones are missing from TCRdb's copy, which holds only in-frame ones; the method was immunoSEQ multiplex PCR. This sample carries just over 2,000,000 clones, 95% of them seen once, and the ten largest clones take roughly 0.13%. The specimen sequenced was naive CD4+ T cells sorted from blood. The receptor source for this set is a man younger than 35 in good health. CDR3s include the opening cysteine and the closing phenylalanine or tryptophan. Fields, in order: J gene, clone size, V gene, D gene, CDR3 protein, CDR3 DNA. A D gene is named only where the DNA matches it firmly. Some rows have no size entry. The others give once, few or many, or a class for an expanded clone.

J: TRBJ1-5; size: once; V: TRBV5-1; D: NA; CDR3: CASSLDVGSEQPQHF; DNA: TGCGCCAGCAGCTTGGATGTTGGCAGCGAGCAGCCCCAGCATTTT
J: TRBJ1-5; size: NA; V: TRBV15; D: NA; CDR3: CATSRDDYSNQPQHF; DNA: TGTGCCACCAGCAGAGACGACTATAGCAATCAGCCCCAGCATTTT
J: TRBJ2-7; size: once; V: TRBV9; D: TRBD1; CDR3: CASSPGDRLYEQYF; DNA: TGTGCCAGCAGCCCCGGGGACAGGCTCTACGAGCAGTACTTC
J: TRBJ1-6; size: NA; V: TRBV18; D: NA; CDR3: CASSLGPDPPLHF; DNA: TGTGCCAGCTCACTCGGACCGGACCCACCCCTCCACTTT
J: TRBJ1-1; size: NA; V: TRBV30; D: NA; CDR3: CAFSFTEAFF; DNA: TGTGCCTTTAGCTTCACTGAAGCTTTCTTT
J: TRBJ2-5; size: NA; V: TRBV19; D: TRBD2; CDR3: CASSGGTSGREYF; DNA: TGTGCCAGTAGTGGCGGGACTAGCGGAAGAGAGTACTTC
J: TRBJ2-5; size: once; V: TRBV27; D: NA; CDR3: CASSSGEETQYF; DNA: TGTGCCAGCAGTTCGGGGGAGGAGACCCAGTACTTC
J: TRBJ2-5; size: NA; V: TRBV5-4; D: TRBD2; CDR3: CASSLALAGEQETQYF; DNA: TGTGCCAGCAGCTTGGCGTTAGCGGGGGAGCAAGAGACCCAGTACTTC
J: TRBJ1-1; size: NA; V: TRBV9; D: NA; CDR3: CASSVAQTLNTEAFF; DNA: TGTGCCAGCAGCGTAGCGCAGACTTTGAACACTGAAGCTTTCTTT
J: TRBJ2-3; size: NA; V: TRBV2; D: TRBD1; CDR3: CASHRTGLLRTQYF; DNA: TGTGCCAGCCATCGGACAGGGCTCTTAAGGACGCAGTATTTT
J: TRBJ2-1; size: once; V: TRBV9; D: TRBD2; CDR3: CASSVGLAGAPSYNEQFF; DNA: TGTGCCAGCAGCGTAGGACTAGCGGGAGCACCGTCCTACAATGAGCAGTTCTTC
J: TRBJ2-7; size: NA; V: TRBV7-2; D: NA; CDR3: CASSLRGGANSYEQYF; DNA: TGTGCCAGCAGCTTAAGAGGCGGGGCCAACTCCTACGAGCAGTACTTC
J: TRBJ2-1; size: NA; V: TRBV20-1; D: NA; CDR3: CSGRGNEQFF; DNA: TGCAGCGGCCGGGGTAATGAGCAGTTCTTC
J: TRBJ2-2; size: NA; V: TRBV19; D: NA; CDR3: CASSTPRGPGLGELFF; DNA: TGTGCCAGTAGTACCCCTCGGGGCCCCGGACTCGGGGAGCTGTTTTTT
J: TRBJ1-3; size: NA; V: TRBV11-2; D: NA; CDR3: CASSSGRTGNTIYF; DNA: TGTGCCAGCAGCTCGGGACGGACTGGAAACACCATATATTTT
J: TRBJ1-1; size: NA; V: TRBV29-1; D: NA; CDR3: CSVREGTSTTEAFF; DNA: TGCAGCGTCCGCGAGGGGACCAGTACGACTGAAGCTTTCTTT
J: TRBJ2-1; size: NA; V: TRBV5-6; D: NA; CDR3: CASSLLSSYNEQFF; DNA: TGTGCCAGCAGCCTACTGAGCTCCTACAATGAGCAGTTCTTC
J: TRBJ1-5; size: NA; V: TRBV6-1; D: NA; CDR3: CASSEGVGKWPQHF; DNA: TGTGCCAGCAGTGAAGGGGTAGGGAAGTGGCCCCAGCATTTT
J: TRBJ2-5; size: NA; V: TRBV7-6; D: TRBD2; CDR3: CASSGASGYQETQYF; DNA: TGTGCCAGCAGTGGGGCTAGCGGATATCAAGAGACCCAGTACTTC
J: TRBJ1-6; size: NA; V: TRBV19; D: NA; CDR3: CASSVMTAPNSPLHF; DNA: TGTGCCAGTAGCGTTATGACAGCCCCGAATTCACCCCTCCACTTT
J: TRBJ2-5; size: NA; V: TRBV30; D: TRBD2; CDR3: CAWSPLKRGGLETQYF; DNA: TGTGCCTGGAGTCCCTTGAAGCGGGGGGGCTTAGAGACCCAGTACTTC
J: TRBJ2-5; size: NA; V: TRBV29-1; D: NA; CDR3: CSVAVTGMGETQYF; DNA: TGCAGCGTTGCCGTAACAGGGATGGGAGAGACCCAGTACTTC
J: TRBJ2-5; size: NA; V: TRBV18; D: TRBD2; CDR3: CASSAGLAGTGETQYF; DNA: TGTGCCAGCTCAGCGGGACTAGCGGGAACCGGAGAGACCCAGTACTTC
J: TRBJ2-7; size: NA; V: TRBV11-3; D: TRBD1; CDR3: CASSLGQGSRQYF; DNA: TGTGCCAGCAGCCTCGGACAGGGGTCCCGGCAGTACTTC
J: TRBJ1-1; size: NA; V: TRBV18; D: NA; CDR3: CASSPPTGAGDTEAFF; DNA: TGTGCCAGCTCACCCCCGACAGGAGCGGGAGACACTGAAGCTTTCTTT
J: TRBJ2-7; size: NA; V: TRBV21-1; D: NA; CDR3: CASSKRASGTAYEQYF; DNA: TGTGCCAGCAGCAAAAGGGCTAGCGGGACAGCCTACGAGCAGTACTTC
J: TRBJ1-5; size: NA; V: TRBV6-5; D: NA; CDR3: CASSRLSNQPQHF; DNA: TGTGCCAGCAGCCGACTTAGCAATCAGCCCCAGCATTTT
J: TRBJ1-4; size: once; V: TRBV28; D: NA; CDR3: CASSPPRQDRDEKLFF; DNA: TGTGCCAGCAGTCCCCCCCGACAGGATCGCGATGAAAAACTGTTTTTT
J: TRBJ1-1; size: NA; V: TRBV28; D: TRBD1; CDR3: CASSLPGQGNTEAFF; DNA: TGTGCCAGCAGTTTACCAGGACAGGGGAACACTGAAGCTTTCTTT
J: TRBJ1-2; size: once; V: TRBV28; D: TRBD1; CDR3: CASSLYGTGVTVGGYTF; DNA: TGTGCCAGCAGTTTATACGGGACAGGGGTCACAGTGGGGGGCTACACCTTC
J: TRBJ1-1; size: NA; V: TRBV19; D: NA; CDR3: CASSIIGYMNTEAFF; DNA: TGTGCCAGTAGTATCATCGGTTACATGAACACTGAAGCTTTCTTT
J: TRBJ1-3; size: NA; V: TRBV28; D: NA; CDR3: CASRLSSGNTIYF; DNA: TGTGCCAGCAGATTAAGCTCTGGAAACACCATATATTTT
J: TRBJ1-1; size: NA; V: TRBV2; D: TRBD1; CDR3: CASSVLDRGRAEAFF; DNA: TGTGCCAGCAGCGTTCTGGACAGGGGGCGGGCTGAAGCTTTCTTT
J: TRBJ1-1; size: NA; V: TRBV9; D: TRBD1; CDR3: CASSGQGNTEAFF; DNA: TGTGCCAGCAGCGGACAGGGTAACACTGAAGCTTTCTTT
J: TRBJ2-2; size: NA; V: TRBV28; D: NA; CDR3: CATGRSNTGELFF; DNA: TGTGCCACCGGACGGTCGAACACCGGGGAGCTGTTTTTT
J: TRBJ1-1; size: NA; V: TRBV4-3; D: NA; CDR3: CASSQSRGGEAFF; DNA: TGCGCCAGCAGCCAATCACGTGGTGGTGAAGCTTTCTTT
J: TRBJ2-7; size: NA; V: TRBV10-3; D: TRBD2; CDR3: CAMGPGLAFSYEQYF; DNA: TGTGCCATGGGACCGGGACTAGCGTTCTCCTACGAGCAGTACTTC
J: TRBJ2-7; size: NA; V: TRBV5-1; D: TRBD1; CDR3: CASSSTGVFYEQYF; DNA: TGCGCCAGCAGCAGTACAGGGGTCTTCTACGAGCAGTACTTC
J: TRBJ2-2; size: NA; V: TRBV4-1; D: NA; CDR3: CASSQDTVPGELFF; DNA: TGCGCCAGCAGCCAAGATACGGTCCCCGGGGAGCTGTTTTTT
J: TRBJ1-1; size: NA; V: TRBV2; D: TRBD1; CDR3: CASQQEAGGTEAFF; DNA: TGTGCCAGCCAACAAGAGGCAGGGGGCACTGAAGCTTTCTTT
J: TRBJ2-2; size: once; V: TRBV5-1; D: NA; CDR3: CASSLGSGGELFF; DNA: TGCGCCAGCAGCTTGGGCTCCGGCGGGGAGCTGTTTTTT
J: TRBJ2-7; size: NA; V: TRBV25-1; D: NA; CDR3: CASSKNSYEQYF; DNA: TGTGCCAGCAGTAAGAACTCCTACGAGCAGTACTTC